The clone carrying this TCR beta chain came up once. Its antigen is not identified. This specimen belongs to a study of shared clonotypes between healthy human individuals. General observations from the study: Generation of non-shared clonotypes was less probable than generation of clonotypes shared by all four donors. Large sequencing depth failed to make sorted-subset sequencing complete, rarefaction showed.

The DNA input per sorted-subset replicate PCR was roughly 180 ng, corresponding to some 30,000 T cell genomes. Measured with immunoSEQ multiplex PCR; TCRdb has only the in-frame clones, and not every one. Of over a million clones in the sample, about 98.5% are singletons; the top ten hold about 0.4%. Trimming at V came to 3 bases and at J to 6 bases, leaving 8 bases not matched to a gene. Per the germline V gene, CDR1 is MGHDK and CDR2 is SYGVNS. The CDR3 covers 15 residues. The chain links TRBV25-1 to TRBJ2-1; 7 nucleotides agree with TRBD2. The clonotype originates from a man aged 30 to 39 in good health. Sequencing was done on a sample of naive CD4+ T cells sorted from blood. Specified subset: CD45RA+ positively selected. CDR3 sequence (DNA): TGTGCCAGCAGTGAGGGGGGGTGGGACTCCAATGAGCAGTTCTTC. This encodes CASSEGGWDSNEQFF.